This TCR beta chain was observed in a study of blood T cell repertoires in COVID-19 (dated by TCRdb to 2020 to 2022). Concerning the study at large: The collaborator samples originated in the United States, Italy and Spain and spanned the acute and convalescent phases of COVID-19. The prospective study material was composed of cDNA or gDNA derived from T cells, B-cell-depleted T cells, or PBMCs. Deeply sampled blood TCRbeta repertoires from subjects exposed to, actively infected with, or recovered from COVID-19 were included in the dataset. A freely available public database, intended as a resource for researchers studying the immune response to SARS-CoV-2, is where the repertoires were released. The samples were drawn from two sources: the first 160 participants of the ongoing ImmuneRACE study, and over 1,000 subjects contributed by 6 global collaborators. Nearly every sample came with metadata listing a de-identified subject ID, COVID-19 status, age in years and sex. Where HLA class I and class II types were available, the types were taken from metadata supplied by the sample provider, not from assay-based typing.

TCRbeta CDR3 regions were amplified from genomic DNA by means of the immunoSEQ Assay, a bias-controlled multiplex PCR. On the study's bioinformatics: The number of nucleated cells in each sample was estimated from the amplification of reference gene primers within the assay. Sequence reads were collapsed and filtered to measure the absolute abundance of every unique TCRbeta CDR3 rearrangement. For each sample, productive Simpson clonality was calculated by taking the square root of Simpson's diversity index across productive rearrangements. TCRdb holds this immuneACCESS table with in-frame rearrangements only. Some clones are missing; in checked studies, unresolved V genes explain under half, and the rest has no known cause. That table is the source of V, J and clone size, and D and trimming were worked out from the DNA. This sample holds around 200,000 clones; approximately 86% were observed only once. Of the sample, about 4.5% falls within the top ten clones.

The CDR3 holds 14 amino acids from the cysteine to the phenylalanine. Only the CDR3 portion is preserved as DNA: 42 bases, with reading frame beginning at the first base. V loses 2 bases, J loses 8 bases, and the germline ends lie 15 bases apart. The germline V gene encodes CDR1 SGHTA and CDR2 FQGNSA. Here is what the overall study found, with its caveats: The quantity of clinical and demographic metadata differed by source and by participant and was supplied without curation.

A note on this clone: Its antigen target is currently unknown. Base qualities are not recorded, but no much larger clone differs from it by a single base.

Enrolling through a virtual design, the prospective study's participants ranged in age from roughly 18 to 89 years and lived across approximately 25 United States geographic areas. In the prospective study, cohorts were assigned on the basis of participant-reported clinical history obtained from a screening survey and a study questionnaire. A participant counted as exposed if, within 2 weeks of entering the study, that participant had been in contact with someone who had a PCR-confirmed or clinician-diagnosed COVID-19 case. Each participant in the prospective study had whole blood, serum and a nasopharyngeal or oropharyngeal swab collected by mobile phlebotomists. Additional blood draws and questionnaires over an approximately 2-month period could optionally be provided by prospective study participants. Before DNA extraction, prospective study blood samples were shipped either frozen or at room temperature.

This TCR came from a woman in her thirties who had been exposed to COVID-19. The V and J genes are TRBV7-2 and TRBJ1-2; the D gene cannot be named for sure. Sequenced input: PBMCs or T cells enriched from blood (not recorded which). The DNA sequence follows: TGTGCCAGCAGCTTACTCCGGGAAACGGGCGGCTACACCTTC. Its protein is CASSLLRETGGYTF.